The 32 T cell receptor beta chains listed next were all sequenced from one sample in a study of OX40 agonist ivuxolimab in advanced cancers. Profiling relied on immunoSEQ multiplex PCR, and the TCRdb table lists in-frame clones only, not all of them. The sample shows 65,000 to 100,000 clones, about 88% of them seen only once. The sequences come from CD4+ or CD8+ T cells sorted from blood, collected in a trial of the OX40 agonist ivuxolimab. The receptors derive from an adult with an advanced solid tumor such as melanoma, head and neck, liver or kidney cancer.

This chain uses TRBV4-3 with TRBJ2-7, with D tentatively TRBD2 (7 bases). The CDR3 totals 16 residues. V lost 0 bases and J 3 bases, leaving 15 bases between the germline ends. Germline assignment: CDR1 LGHNA and CDR2 YSLEER. The CDR3 nucleotides read TGCGCCAGCAGCCAAGATTCGGCAGGGGAGGGCTACGAGCAGTACTTC. Protein product: CASSQDSAGEGYEQYF.

CDR3 in DNA: TGCGCCAGCAGTCAATCGACCGGGCGGCACACTGAAGCTTTCTTT. As protein: CASSQSTGRHTEAFF. The J gene is TRBJ1-1, the V gene TRBV23-1; D is unresolved. TRBV23-1 is placed among ORFs of uncertain function. Trimming removed 0 bases from V and 3 bases from J, with 11 bases in between. The CDR3 loop spans 15 amino acids.

The chain joins TRBV7-9 to TRBJ2-3; weak D call: TRBD2 (6 bases). The CDR3 runs to 15 residues. Per the germline V gene, CDR1 is SEHNR and CDR2 is FQNEAQ (reference sequence). V gave up 7 bases and J gave up 5 bases, with 19 bases separating them. Here the CDR3 DNA reads TGTGCCAGCACTTCCGCGGGGTCGAGGAGAGATACGCAGTATTTT. Protein: CASTSAGSRRDTQYF.

To note about this clone: The germline gene is not matched at one end of the junction; a read error may be the cause. The chain employs TRBV7-7 and TRBJ2-2; the D gene is possibly TRBD2 (5 bases). The CDR3 covers 13 residues. Germline lookup yields CDR1 SSHAT and CDR2 FNYEAQ (reference sequence). CDR3 bases: TGTGCTAGCAGCTTTTCGGGGTCCGGGGAGCTGTTTTTT. Translated, it gives CASSFSGSGELFF.

This clone has just a few counts. The chain employs TRBV5-1 and TRBJ2-2, with 8 bases that match TRBD1. The CDR3 loop spans 15 amino acids. Germline trimming cut 6 bases from V and 5 bases from J; bases unmatched to any gene: 9. CDR1 is SGHRS, CDR2 YFSETQ, per germline. The DNA for the CDR3 is TGCGCCAGCACCCCCCGGACAGGGAATACCGGGGAGCTGTTTTTT. Residues: CASTPRTGNTGELFF. Supplemented by reference TRBV5-1 and TRBJ2-2, the full variable domain reads KAGVTQTPRYLIKTRGQQVTLSCSPISGHRSVSWYQQTPGQGLQFLFEYFSETQRNKGNFPGRFSGRQFSNSRSEMNVSTLELGDSALYLCASTPRTGNTGELFFGEGSRLTVL.

The rearrangement uses TRBV18 and TRBJ2-5; D may be TRBD1 or TRBD2 (5 bases each). V lost 3 bases and J lost 4, with 18 bases in between. The germline gives CDR1 KGHSH, CDR2 LQKENI. The CDR3 is made up of 16 amino acids. The CDR3 sequence: CASSPPGAGMGETQYF. Here the CDR3 DNA reads TGTGCCAGCTCACCCCCCGGGGCAGGGATGGGAGAGACCCAGTACTTC.

V and J are TRBV5-1 and TRBJ2-3; tentative D call: TRBD1 (7 bases). The germline gives CDR1 SGHRS, CDR2 YFSETQ. The CDR3 totals 16 residues. V gave up 0 bases and J gave up 3 bases, with 14 bases separating them. The CDR3 coding sequence is TGCGCCAGCAGCTTGGGATTTGCAGGGGGGACAGATACGCAGTATTTT. Translation gives CASSLGFAGGTDTQYF.

The chain uses TRBV5-6 and TRBJ2-1; tentatively, D is TRBD2 (6 bases). This CDR3 has 15 residues. In germline, CDR1 is SGHDT, CDR2 YYEEEE. V dropped 2 bases and J dropped 7 bases, with 16 bases sitting between them. The CDR3 protein is CASSLLPGSGNEQFF. The CDR3 region has the DNA TGTGCCAGCAGCTTATTACCGGGTAGCGGTAATGAGCAGTTCTTC.

The genes are TRBV6-1 and TRBJ2-1, with D maybe TRBD1 (5 bases). Trimming removed 4 bases at V and 5 bases at J, with 9 bases between. Germline V gene sequence: CDR1 MNHNS, CDR2 SASEGT. The CDR3 consists of 13 residues. This chain's CDR3 is CASSGQFHNEQFF. DNA of the CDR3: TGTGCCAGCAGTGGACAGTTTCACAATGAGCAGTTCTTC.

The chain employs TRBV11-2 and TRBJ2-5, with D tentatively TRBD1 (6 bases). V was shortened by 0 bases and J by 5 bases, with 13 bases between the two germline ends. The germline CDR1 and CDR2 sequences are SGHAT and FQNNGV. The CDR3 has 15 residues. The CDR3 DNA sequence: TGTGCCAGCAGCTTAGATAGAACAAGGGGGGAGACCCAGTACTTC. It is translated as CASSLDRTRGETQYF.

A remark on this clone: A read error may account for a junction end that differs from germline. The rearrangement links TRBV7-7 to TRBJ2-2, with no clear D. This CDR3 contains 13 residues. Germline values: CDR1 SSHAT, CDR2 FNYEAQ (reference sequence). CDR3 coding DNA: TGTGCTAGCAGCTTGGAACGCACCGGGGAGCTGTTTTTT. This sequence encodes CASSLERTGELFF.

V and J are TRBV7-6 and TRBJ2-2; TRBD1 agrees at 11 bases. With V trimmed by 1 base and J by 4 bases, 2 bases remained unmatched. The CDR3 is 16 residues long. Germline V gives CDR1 SGHVS, CDR2 FNYEAQ. CDR3 bases: TGTGCCAGCAGCTTAGGGACAGGGGGCGGCACCGGGGAGCTGTTTTTT. It translates to CASSLGTGGGTGELFF.

The J gene is TRBJ2-1, the V gene TRBV21-1; the D call in the table, TRBD2, was not verified against the DNA. TRBV21-1 is classified as a pseudogene. The CDR3 loop spans 15 amino acids. CDR3 in amino acids: CACSFQRVLDHEQFF. The CDR3 DNA follows: TGTGCCTGCAGCTTCCAGAGGGTTCTTGACCATGAGCAGTTCTTC.

This CDR3 reads CASSYMAGGSYEQYV. For the CDR3, the DNA is TGTGCCAGCAGTTACATGGCAGGGGGCTCCTACGAGCAGTACGTC. This chain connects TRBV6-5 to TRBJ2-7, with 7 bases matching TRBD1. The CDR3 consists of 15 residues. V shed 2 bases and J 0 bases; nucleotides not matched to a gene: 4. The V gene's germline CDR1 is MNHEY and CDR2 SVGAGI.

The chain links TRBV9 to TRBJ2-3; 8 nucleotides agree with TRBD1. The V segment lost 2 bases and the J segment 4 bases; nucleotides outside the gene matches: 6. The germline gives CDR1 SGDLS, CDR2 YYNGEE. The CDR3 extends over 15 amino acids. CDR3 nucleotides: TGTGCCAGCAGCGTCGAACAGGGGGTGGCAGATACGCAGTATTTT. This gives the protein CASSVEQGVADTQYF.

This clone came up once. The chain recombines TRBV2 with TRBJ2-7; TRBD2 matches 13 bases. Germline CDR1 SNHLY, CDR2 FYNNEI. The CDR3 is 14 residues long. With 4 bases clipped from V and 4 bases from J, the junction kept 1 base outside the gene matches. Here the CDR3 reads CASSGGLAGYEQYF. CDR3 DNA sequence: TGTGCCAGCAGTGGGGGACTAGCGGGGTACGAGCAGTACTTC.

V usage is TRBV2 and J usage is TRBJ1-1; D unclear. The CDR3 contains 17 residues. Deletions cut 3 bases from V and 0 bases from J, with 17 bases between. Per germline, CDR1 SNHLY and CDR2 FYNNEI. The CDR3 reads CASSDIILWPMNTEAFF. CDR3 nucleotide sequence: TGTGCCAGCAGTGATATTATTCTCTGGCCCATGAACACTGAAGCTTTCTTT.

The rearrangement links TRBV6-5 to TRBJ1-4; D is possibly TRBD1 (6 bases). V lost 2 bases to trimming and J lost 5 bases, with 6 bases between them. The CDR3 length is 13 residues. Germline V CDR1 and CDR2: MNHEY, SVGAGI. In DNA, the CDR3 is TGTGCCAGCAGTTACACAGGGAATGAAAAACTGTTTTTT. It specifies CASSYTGNEKLFF.

The V call is TRBV7-9, the J call TRBJ1-1, with unresolved D. V lost 0 bases, J lost 6 bases, and 5 bases lay in between. The CDR3 sequence is 12 residues long. Germline CDR1 is SEHNR and CDR2 is FQNEAQ (reference sequence). The CDR3 DNA reads TGTGCCAGCAGCTTAGCTGCCCCTGAAGCTTTCTTT. Amino acids: CASSLAAPEAFF.

The chain couples TRBV30 to TRBJ2-3; D is unresolved. CDR3 length: 15 residues. Germline CDR1 GTSNPN, CDR2 SVGIG (reference sequence). V shed 4 bases and J shed 3 bases, with 17 bases lying between them. The CDR3 sequence is CAWTLSVRRTDTQYF. As DNA, the CDR3 is TGTGCCTGGACCTTGAGCGTGAGACGAACAGATACGCAGTATTTT.

CDR3 nucleotides: TGTGCCAGCAGTGAATACTACAGGGGGCTCGATGAAAAACTGTTTTTT. This sequence encodes CASSEYYRGLDEKLFF. The V and J genes are TRBV25-1 and TRBJ1-4; 9 bases map to TRBD1. The CDR3 is 16 residues long. Germline V gives CDR1 MGHDK, CDR2 SYGVNS. The V segment lost 0 bases and the J segment 6 bases; nucleotides outside the gene matches: 5.

This chain connects TRBV6-1 to TRBJ2-7; D remains unclear. Trimming stripped 1 base from V and 9 bases from J, with 16 bases between. The germline V gene has CDR1 MNHNS and CDR2 SASEGT. The CDR3 is 14 residues long. The CDR3 here is CASSEGVPPPRQYV. The CDR3 nucleotides read TGTGCCAGCAGTGAAGGCGTCCCACCCCCCAGGCAGTACGTC.

The V call is TRBV27, the J call TRBJ1-5, with TRBD1 matching over 8 bases. Germline CDR1 MNHEY, CDR2 SMNVEV (reference sequence). With 3 bases clipped from V and 2 bases from J, the junction kept 6 bases outside the gene matches. This CDR3 has 16 amino acids. The CDR3: CASSLRTGIGNQPQHF. The CDR3 region has the DNA TGTGCCAGCAGTTTGCGGACAGGGATTGGCAATCAGCCCCAGCATTTT.

The genes are TRBV28 and TRBJ1-2; tentatively, D is TRBD1 (5 bases). Trimming took off 6 bases at V and 4 bases at J, with 21 bases between the two ends. CDR3 length: 16 residues. Germline-derived CDR1 and CDR2 are MDHEN and SYDVKM. CDR3 protein: CASSSGMGVVVYGYTF. The CDR3 DNA sequence: TGTGCCAGCAGCTCTGGGATGGGGGTGGTGGTCTATGGCTACACCTTC.

The J gene is TRBJ2-3, the V gene TRBV10-1; the match to TRBD2 covers 10 bases. The germline V gene encodes CDR1 WNHNN and CDR2 SYGVQD (reference sequence). V shed 2 bases and J 4 bases; nucleotides not matched to a gene: 3. This CDR3 has 15 residues. The CDR3, as DNA: TGCGCCAGCAGTGAGACTAGCGGGACTTCAGATACGCAGTATTTT. Translated: CASSETSGTSDTQYF.

J is TRBJ1-5 and V is TRBV6-5; no firm D call. V lost 2 bases to trimming and J lost 5 bases, with 7 bases between them. Germline V gene data show CDR1 as MNHEY and CDR2 as SVGAGI. The CDR3 runs to 13 residues. CDR3 amino acids: CASSYRVDQPQHF. The DNA for the CDR3 is TGTGCCAGCAGTTACCGGGTCGATCAGCCCCAGCATTTT.

This clone was counted a single time. A much larger clone is a single base away; this may be a read error. Within the sample, other DNA sequences also encode this same CDR3. V usage is TRBV7-6 and J usage is TRBJ2-7; D is undetermined. V lost 9 bases and J 5 bases, leaving 29 bases between the germline ends. From germline, CDR1 is SGHVS and CDR2 FNYEAQ. The CDR3 has 17 residues. The CDR3 reads CASSSRATPATGHEQYF. The CDR3 DNA reads as TGTGCCAGTAGTTCAAGAGCAACGCCGGCAACCGGTCACGAGCAGTACTTC.

The genes are TRBV5-4 and TRBJ1-1; D gene unclear. CDR3 length equals 12 residues. Trimming took 4 bases from V and 2 from J, leaving 6 bases between them. The germline gives CDR1 SGHNT, CDR2 YYREEE (reference sequence). The CDR3 is CASSQVNTEAFF. CDR3 DNA sequence: TGTGCCAGCAGCCAAGTAAACACTGAAGCTTTCTTT.

The J gene is TRBJ1-1, the V gene TRBV7-9; D is perhaps TRBD1 (5 bases). CDR3 length equals 16 residues. V gave up 4 bases and J gave up 1 base, with 16 bases separating them. The germline gives CDR1 SEHNR, CDR2 FQNEAQ (reference sequence). Here the CDR3 DNA reads TGTGCCAGCAGCTCCGTATTGGGACGGCAGAACACTGAAGCTTTCTTT. Its translation: CASSSVLGRQNTEAFF.

This chain joins TRBV18 and TRBJ2-2; 8 bases map to TRBD2. The ends lost 4 bases at V and 0 bases at J; junction bases unmatched: 16. CDR3 size: 20 residues. Germline V lookup: CDR1 KGHSH, CDR2 LQKENI. The CDR3 loop reads CASSRERGLADKPNTGELFF. In DNA, the CDR3 is TGTGCCAGCTCACGGGAGAGAGGACTAGCCGACAAACCGAACACCGGGGAGCTGTTTTTT.

The chain uses TRBV6-5 and TRBJ1-4, with a weak D call TRBD1 (6 bases). V lost 0 bases and J lost 8, with 13 bases in between. This CDR3 region has 15 residues. CDR1 is MNHEY and CDR2 is SVGAGI in the germline V gene. The CDR3 DNA reads as TGTGCCAGCAGTTACTCGACGGGGGCTAGAGAAAAACTGTTTTTT. Translation gives CASSYSTGAREKLFF.

This clone was observed a handful of times. The gene calls are TRBV19 and TRBJ1-5; 9 nucleotides agree with TRBD1. Germline V lookup: CDR1 LNHDA, CDR2 SQIVND (reference sequence). The CDR3 has 13 residues. J lost 11 bases, V lost 7 bases, and 9 bases had no gene match. The chain's CDR3 is CASMGTGKLSQHF. The CDR3, as DNA: TGTGCCAGTATGGGGACAGGGAAGCTGTCCCAGCATTTT.